The 29 T cell receptor beta chains given below trace back to one sample, sequenced in a study of beta chain features in type 1 diabetes. What was sequenced were expressed TCRB transcripts, since all of the isolated RNA had been reverse transcribed. TCRdb's table, derived via immunoSEQ multiplex PCR, lists solely in-frame clones and lacks some. Of about 250,000 clones listed, roughly a tenth are singletons. These receptors' targets are unknown. General study points: Type 1 diabetes patients had TCRB CDR3s that were shorter (moderately but significantly so) in all four CD4+ subsets.

Sequencing used naive CD4+ T cells from blood. These TCRs come from a man aged 30 to 45 with type 1 diabetes.

The genes are TRBV4-1 and TRBJ2-7; D is possibly TRBD2 (5 bases). Trimming took off 1 base at V and 3 bases at J, with 13 bases between the two ends. CDR1 and CDR2 from the germline V gene are MGHRA and YSYEKL. The CDR3 is 15 residues long. For the CDR3, the DNA is TGCGCCAGCAGCCAAGTTACTAGACGAGGCTACGAGCAGTACTTC. It specifies CASSQVTRRGYEQYF.

As concerns this clone: Additional DNA sequences in this sample encode the identical CDR3. V is TRBV20-1 and J is TRBJ1-1; D not resolved. Germline loops: CDR1 DFQATT, CDR2 SNEGSKA (reference sequence). V lost 3 bases, J lost 1 base, and 3 bases lay in between. The CDR3 is 11 residues long. The CDR3: CSASRNTEAFF. The DNA for the CDR3 is TGCAGTGCTAGCAGGAACACTGAAGCTTTCTTT.

The chain links TRBV5-4 to TRBJ2-3; 9 bases line up with TRBD1. J lost 4 bases, V lost 5 bases, and 5 bases had no gene match. This CDR3 has 14 amino acids. The germline V gene has CDR1 SGHNT and CDR2 YYREEE (reference sequence). CDR3 loop: CASRRDRASDTQYF. The CDR3 DNA follows: TGTGCCAGCAGGAGGGACAGGGCGTCAGATACGCAGTATTTT.

This chain links TRBV29-1 with TRBJ2-3; D is perhaps TRBD2 (5 bases). The ends were cut back, 0 bases at V and 4 bases at J, with 5 bases in the middle. In germline, CDR1 is SQVTM, CDR2 ANQGSEA. The CDR3 runs to 12 residues. CDR3 residues: CSVEDGADTQYF. As DNA, the CDR3 is TGCAGCGTTGAAGACGGGGCAGATACGCAGTATTTT.

V and J are TRBV18 and TRBJ1-1; perhaps TRBD1 as D (5 bases). Germline V CDR1 and CDR2: KGHSH, LQKENI. This CDR3 region has 13 residues. Trimming left V 10 bases short and J 1 base short, with 13 bases between. The CDR3 DNA reads as TGTGCCACGTCGACAGCCAGGAACACTGAAGCTTTCTTT. It specifies CATSTARNTEAFF.

The chain employs TRBV19 and TRBJ2-3; TRBD2 matches 8 bases. This CDR3 has 15 amino acids. Germline values: CDR1 LNHDA, CDR2 SQIVND (reference sequence). V was clipped by 5 bases and J by 0 bases; unmatched bases: 4. The chain's CDR3 is CASSLKRGSTDTQYF. In DNA form, the CDR3 reads TGTGCCAGTAGTCTCAAGCGGGGGAGCACAGATACGCAGTATTTT.

J is TRBJ2-7 and V is TRBV18; 7 bases are shared with TRBD1. Germline CDR1 KGHSH, CDR2 LQKENI. The CDR3 length is 14 residues. J lost 2 bases, V lost 3 bases, and 4 bases had no gene match. The CDR3 sequence is CASSPRDSTYEQYF. The DNA for the CDR3 is TGTGCCAGCTCACCCCGGGACAGCACCTACGAGCAGTACTTC.

The genes are TRBV2 and TRBJ2-2; 8 nucleotides agree with TRBD2. This CDR3 spans 15 amino acids. The germline CDR1 and CDR2 sequences are SNHLY and FYNNEI. Germline trimming cut 6 bases from V and 4 bases from J; bases unmatched to any gene: 7. The CDR3 bases are TGTGCCAGCAGACGGGGGGGAGGTGCCACCGGGGAGCTGTTTTTT. This codes for CASRRGGGATGELFF.

This clone was observed a handful of times. CDR3 bases: TGCGCCAGCAGGACCGCACAGGGGGCGCGAAAGTACGAGCAGTACTTC. Translating gives CASRTAQGARKYEQYF. The J gene is TRBJ2-7, the V gene TRBV23-1, with 9 positions matching TRBD1. TRBV23-1 is marked as an open reading frame, function uncertain. Trimming at V came to 6 bases and at J to 4 bases, leaving 13 bases not matched to a gene. The CDR3 consists of 16 residues.

The rearrangement uses TRBV5-4 and TRBJ2-1, with 7 bases lining up with TRBD1. Germline CDR1 is SGHNT and CDR2 is YYREEE (reference sequence). The CDR3 is 14 residues long. V trimming: 3 bases; J trimming: 9 bases; junction bases outside the gene matches: 9. Here the CDR3 reads CASSSRDSLSEQFF. The CDR3 DNA reads as TGTGCCAGCAGCTCCCGGGACAGTTTAAGTGAGCAGTTCTTC.

The rearrangement joins TRBV7-6 to TRBJ2-3; 9 bases match TRBD2. V dropped 3 bases and J dropped 5; count of bases not matched to a gene: 6. Germline V gene lookup returns CDR1 SGHVS and CDR2 FNYEAQ. The CDR3 extends over 15 amino acids. The CDR3 region has the DNA TGTGCCAGCAGCTTTTCGCGGGGGGGCCGAGATACGCAGTATTTT. It codes for CASSFSRGGRDTQYF.

This clone was found a few times. The chain recombines TRBV4-1 with TRBJ2-5; 11 bases are a match to TRBD1. CDR1 and CDR2 (germline): MGHRA, YSYEKL. The CDR3 extends over 15 amino acids. The V segment lost 3 bases and the J segment 4 bases; nucleotides outside the gene matches: 4. CDR3 sequence: CASSQGGQGVETQYF. Here the CDR3 DNA reads TGCGCCAGCAGCCAGGGGGGACAGGGGGTAGAGACCCAGTACTTC.

This clone showed up just a few times. This chain uses TRBV2 with TRBJ1-2, with D possibly matching TRBD1 (5 bases). Germline CDR1 is SNHLY and CDR2 is FYNNEI. With 0 bases removed from V and 2 bases from J, the gap between germline ends came to 22 bases. This CDR3 contains 19 residues. In DNA form, the CDR3 reads TGTGCCAGCAGTGAAGCCTACTGGCAAGGACACTCAGTAAACTATGGCTACACCTTC. Protein product: CASSEAYWQGHSVNYGYTF.

This chain joins TRBV9 and TRBJ1-6; D remains ambiguous. The CDR3 contains 14 residues. Trimming took 6 bases from V and 7 from J, leaving 14 bases between them. Germline V gives CDR1 SGDLS, CDR2 YYNGEE. The CDR3 loop is CASTSREVNSPLHF. The CDR3 nucleotides read TGTGCCAGCACGAGTCGGGAGGTGAATTCACCCCTCCACTTT. Filled out from reference TRBV9 and TRBJ1-6, the complete variable domain reads DSGVTQTPKHLITATGQRVTLRCSPRSGDLSVYWYQQSLDQGLQFLIQYYNGEERAKGNILERFSAQQFPDLHSELNLSSLELGDSALYFCASTSREVNSPLHFGNGTRLTVT.

This clone occurred a few times. V usage is TRBV19 and J usage is TRBJ2-3; D is unclear. Trimming shortened V by 5 bases and J by 0 bases, and 12 bases separated the two germline ends. Germline V gene data show CDR1 as LNHDA and CDR2 as SQIVND (reference sequence). The CDR3 covers 15 residues. CDR3 region: CASSPYSSSTDTQYF. CDR3 DNA: TGTGCCAGTAGTCCCTACTCCTCTAGCACAGATACGCAGTATTTT.

The chain uses TRBV7-2 and TRBJ1-1, with D unclear. Trimming removed 0 bases at V and 1 base at J, with 6 bases between. This CDR3 is 14 amino acids long. CDR1 is SGHTA, CDR2 FQGNSA, per germline. In DNA form, the CDR3 reads TGTGCCAGCAGCTTAGCGGGAGGGAACACTGAAGCTTTCTTT. Protein product: CASSLAGGNTEAFF.

This clone has just a few counts. The chain uses TRBV9 and TRBJ2-3, with D tentatively TRBD2 (5 bases). The ends were cut back, 0 bases at V and 3 bases at J, with 11 bases in the middle. CDR3 size: 15 residues. CDR1 and CDR2 from the germline V gene are SGDLS and YYNGEE. The CDR3 loop is CASSVDGLGTDTQYF. The CDR3, as DNA: TGTGCCAGCAGCGTAGATGGACTCGGAACAGATACGCAGTATTTT. The variable domain in full, with the rest retrieved from reference TRBV9 and TRBJ2-3, is DSGVTQTPKHLITATGQRVTLRCSPRSGDLSVYWYQQSLDQGLQFLIQYYNGEERAKGNILERFSAQQFPDLHSELNLSSLELGDSALYFCASSVDGLGTDTQYFGPGTRLTVL.

This clone was seen a single time. V usage is TRBV9 and J usage is TRBJ2-3, with 8 bases aligning to TRBD2. The junction had 9 bases not matched to a gene; V was cut back by 0 bases and J by 6 bases. CDR1 is SGDLS, CDR2 YYNGEE, per germline. This CDR3 comprises 16 residues. The CDR3 DNA sequence: TGTGCCAGCAGCGTAGGGCTAGCGGGCAACACGGATACGCAGTATTTT. Protein product: CASSVGLAGNTDTQYF. Full variable domain (outside the CDR3, taken from reference TRBV9 and TRBJ2-3): DSGVTQTPKHLITATGQRVTLRCSPRSGDLSVYWYQQSLDQGLQFLIQYYNGEERAKGNILERFSAQQFPDLHSELNLSSLELGDSALYFCASSVGLAGNTDTQYFGPGTRLTVL.

V and J are TRBV2 and TRBJ1-6; D may be TRBD1 (5 bases). V was cut by 4 bases and J by 6 bases, with 10 bases left in between. The CDR3 extends over 14 amino acids. Germline CDR1 is SNHLY and CDR2 is FYNNEI. The CDR3 nucleotides are TGTGCCAGCAGTGTGGGGGGTTTTAATTCACCCCTCCACTTT. Protein: CASSVGGFNSPLHF.

There are a few counts of this clone. CDR3: CASSFGRAATDTQYF. CDR3 sequence (DNA): TGCGCCAGCAGCTTTGGGAGGGCAGCCACAGATACGCAGTATTTT. The chain recombines TRBV5-1 with TRBJ2-3; 7 bases match TRBD2. The CDR3 sequence is 15 residues long. The germline gives CDR1 SGHRS, CDR2 YFSETQ. V trimming: 2 bases; J trimming: 2 bases; junction bases outside the gene matches: 5.

The rearrangement joins TRBV5-4 to TRBJ2-1, with 7 nucleotides matching TRBD2. The ends lost 3 bases at V and 0 bases at J; junction bases unmatched: 3. Germline V gives CDR1 SGHNT, CDR2 YYREEE (reference sequence). The length of the CDR3 is 15 residues. This CDR3 is CASSWGGSSYNEQFF. The CDR3 DNA reads TGTGCCAGCAGCTGGGGGGGGAGCTCCTACAATGAGCAGTTCTTC.

This chain connects TRBV30 to TRBJ2-7; 7 bases are shared with TRBD2. There are 13 residues in the CDR3. J was trimmed by 2 bases and V by 2 bases; bases with no gene match: 3. Per the germline V gene, CDR1 is GTSNPN and CDR2 is SVGIG (reference sequence). For the CDR3, the DNA is TGTGCCTGGAGTCGGGGGGTCCCCTACGAGCAGTACTTC. It encodes CAWSRGVPYEQYF.

This clone was seen more than once but under ten times. The gene calls are TRBV5-6 and TRBJ2-7; TRBD2 matches at 9 bases. Germline CDR1 is SGHDT and CDR2 is YYEEEE. CDR3 length: 14 residues. V shed 2 bases, J shed 4 bases, and the junction held 4 bases outside the gene matches. The CDR3 coding sequence is TGTGCCAGCAGCTTAAGCGGGGGGAGTTACGAGCAGTACTTC. It specifies CASSLSGGSYEQYF. Using reference TRBV5-6 and TRBJ2-7 for the parts outside the CDR3, the full variable domain is DAGVTQSPTHLIKTRGQQVTLRCSPKSGHDTVSWYQQALGQGPQFIFQYYEEEERQRGNFPDRFSGHQFPNYSSELNVNALLLGDSALYLCASSLSGGSYEQYFGPGTRLTVT.

The CDR3 DNA sequence: TGTGCCTGGGGACTACCGAACACCGGGGAGCTGTTTTTT. It translates to CAWGLPNTGELFF. The chain couples TRBV30 to TRBJ2-2; maybe TRBD2 (6 bases). The CDR3 consists of 13 residues. Germline V gives CDR1 GTSNPN, CDR2 SVGIG (reference sequence). Trimming took off 5 bases at V and 0 bases at J, with 7 bases between the two ends.

For this clone: The same CDR3 also results from other DNA sequences found in this sample. J is TRBJ2-7 and V is TRBV7-9; tentative D call: TRBD2 (5 bases). This CDR3 contains 12 residues. Trimming took off 1 base at V and 7 bases at J, with 8 bases between the two ends. The germline V gene encodes CDR1 SEHNR and CDR2 FQNEAQ (reference sequence). The CDR3 sequence: CASSLGRGEQYF. The CDR3 bases are TGTGCCAGCAGCTTAGGGCGAGGGGAGCAGTACTTC.

The V gene is TRBV11-2, the J gene TRBJ2-7; weak D call: TRBD1 (5 bases). Trimming shortened V by 6 bases and J by 2 bases, and 14 bases separated the two germline ends. The CDR3 is 14 amino acids. Germline loops: CDR1 SGHAT, CDR2 FQNNGV. The DNA for the CDR3 is TGTGCCAGCAGGGGGCACCTAACTGCCTACGAGCAGTACTTC. This translates into CASRGHLTAYEQYF.

The genes are TRBV6-5 and TRBJ2-5; 7 nucleotides line up with TRBD2. With V trimmed by 6 bases and J by 3 bases, 4 bases remained unmatched. The CDR3 runs 13 residues. Germline V CDR1 and CDR2: MNHEY, SVGAGI. In DNA form, the CDR3 reads TGTGCCAGCAGCCCCGCGGGGGAAGAGACCCAGTACTTC. The encoded protein is CASSPAGEETQYF.

The chain is built from TRBV6-5 and TRBJ2-7; 8 bases align to TRBD2. Germline assignment: CDR1 MNHEY and CDR2 SVGAGI. The CDR3 runs 15 residues. The ends lost 5 bases at V and 2 bases at J; junction bases unmatched: 8. The CDR3 nucleotides read TGTGCCAGCAGTCGGGGGGACGGGGGGGCCTACGAGCAGTACTTC. Amino acids: CASSRGDGGAYEQYF.

This chain uses TRBV28 with TRBJ2-2, with D possibly TRBD2 on 6 matching bases. V was pared by 8 bases and J by 3 bases, with 16 bases between. The CDR3 sequence is 15 residues long. Germline CDR1 reads MDHEN; CDR2 reads SYDVKM. The CDR3 DNA reads TGTGCCAGCGGGGACTCACTATCTGACACCGGGGAGCTGTTTTTT. Protein: CASGDSLSDTGELFF. The complete variable domain, with remaining parts taken from reference TRBV28 and TRBJ2-2, reads DVKVTQSSRYLVKRTGEKVFLECVQDMDHENMFWYRQDPGLGLRLIYFSYDVKMKEKGDIPEGYSVSREKKERFSLILESASTNQTSMYLCASGDSLSDTGELFFGEGSRLTVL.